This T cell receptor beta chain is drawn from a study of human T cells and chemical hapten exposure. This clonotype was detected only a few times. TCRdb reprocessed the RACE reads with MiXCR, giving one entry per CDR3 protein. The table shows 300,000 to 400,000 distinct CDR3 sequences, with more than 4.5% occurring only once. Time point meaning: pre-sensitization, week 0. The treatment is: therapeutic diphenylcyclopropenone sensitization with weekly scalp DPC. The TCR was taken from a woman aged 45 to 65 with alopecia areata. Some clones in this sample may be carry-over from other donors' samples. The sequencing here drew on whole blood, taken in connection with sensitization to the hapten diphenylcyclopropenone (DPC).

CDR3 loop: CASSFPVAESYEQYF. The CDR3 DNA sequence: TGTGCCAGCAGTTTCCCGGTAGCGGAGTCCTACGAGCAGTACTTC. V gene TRBV6-2 or TRBV6-3 combines with J gene TRBJ2-7; D is possibly TRBD2 (6 bases). This CDR3 contains 15 residues. V lost 4 bases and J lost 1, with 14 bases in between. Germline loops: CDR1 MNHEY, CDR2 SVGEGT.